Below, 13 T cell receptor beta chains from the same sample are listed, as sequenced in a study of CD8 T cells in Susac syndrome. RNA amounts of roughly 0.5 to 1 ug underwent reverse transcription with random hexamers. One entry per CDR3 protein, called by TCRdb with MiXCR from the immunoSEQ multiplex PCR reads. This table has under 550,000 distinct CDR3 sequences, 75% to 90% appearing once. Source material: CD8+ T cells from PBMCs. Receptors were obtained from a human donor with multiple sclerosis.

The chain links TRBV20-1 to TRBJ2-1; D call uncertain. The V gene's germline CDR1 is DFQATT and CDR2 SNEGSKA (reference sequence). The CDR3 runs 15 residues. Trimming left V 1 base short and J 9 bases short, with 19 bases between. As DNA, the CDR3 is TGCAGTGCTAGAGTGTACGGTCGGAGTATGGGTGAGCAGTTCTTC. Its translation is CSARVYGRSMGEQFF.

This chain joins TRBV7-9 and TRBJ2-1, with 8 bases fitting TRBD2. The CDR3 is 17 amino acids. Losses at the gene ends were 6 bases for V and 8 bases for J; bases not matched to a gene: 18. CDR1 and CDR2 (germline): SEHNR, FQNEAQ (reference sequence). The CDR3 spells CASRATSPGTSRDEQFF. The DNA for the CDR3 is TGTGCCAGCAGAGCCACGAGTCCCGGGACTAGTCGGGATGAGCAGTTCTTC.

The V gene is TRBV4-1, the J gene TRBJ2-1; D might be TRBD2 (5 bases). The CDR3 covers 12 residues. The V gene lost 2 bases and the J gene lost 9 bases, with 8 bases spanning the gap. The germline V gene has CDR1 MGHRA and CDR2 YSYEKL. The CDR3: CASSQLSGEQFF. The CDR3, as DNA: TGCGCCAGCAGCCAATTGAGCGGTGAGCAGTTCTTC.

V gene TRBV27 combines with J gene TRBJ2-1; TRBD2 agrees at 7 bases. The CDR3 covers 15 residues. The V gene's germline CDR1 is MNHEY and CDR2 SMNVEV (reference sequence). V lost 5 bases, J lost 2 bases, and 6 bases stayed unmatched. The CDR3 sequence: CASSQGLNPYNEQFF. The CDR3 coding sequence is TGTGCCAGCAGTCAGGGACTAAACCCCTACAATGAGCAGTTCTTC.

The J gene is TRBJ2-4, the V gene TRBV29-1; tentatively, D is TRBD2 (5 bases). This CDR3 contains 10 residues. Trimming removed 5 bases at V and 8 bases at J, with 7 bases between. Germline V CDR1 and CDR2: SQVTM, ANQGSEA. In DNA, the CDR3 is TGCAGCGTTTCGGAGGACATTCAGTACTTC. The encoded protein is CSVSEDIQYF.

As to this clonotype: A read error may produce the germline difference seen at one junction end. The gene calls are TRBV19 and TRBJ1-1; D uncertain. CDR3 length: 13 amino acids. Germline V CDR1 and CDR2: LNHDA, SQIVND (reference sequence). This CDR3 is CASSIAMNTEASF. The CDR3 DNA sequence: TGTGCCAGTAGTATAGCCATGAACACTGAAGCTTCCTTT.

The chain recombines TRBV9 with TRBJ2-7, with TRBD1 matching over 9 bases. The V gene's germline CDR1 is SGDLS and CDR2 YYNGEE. CDR3 length: 15 residues. Trimming removed 4 bases from V and 4 bases from J; junction bases left unmatched: 9. The CDR3 nucleotides are TGTGCCAGCAGCCCATCCGGGACAGGGTCTTACGAGCAGTACTTC. It specifies CASSPSGTGSYEQYF.

V usage is TRBV4-1 and J usage is TRBJ2-7, with D uncertain. V shed 1 base and J shed 1 base, with 8 bases lying between them. CDR3 length equals 14 residues. Germline loops: CDR1 MGHRA, CDR2 YSYEKL. The CDR3 loop reads CASSQGHSSYEQYF. In nucleotides, the CDR3 is TGCGCCAGCAGCCAAGGGCACAGTTCCTACGAGCAGTACTTC.

This CDR3 reads CATSSPLGPITDTQYF. The CDR3 DNA sequence: TGTGCCACCAGCAGCCCGCTAGGGCCTATCACAGATACGCAGTATTTT. V gene TRBV15 combines with J gene TRBJ2-3; the D is unclear. The CDR3 totals 16 residues. Trimming took off 3 bases at V and 2 bases at J, with 15 bases between the two ends. Germline-derived CDR1 and CDR2 are LNHNV and YYDKDF (reference sequence).

The rearrangement links TRBV15 to TRBJ1-1; TRBD1 might be the D (5 bases). The germline V and J ends were trimmed by 6 bases and 3 bases, with 17 bases remaining between them. CDR1 and CDR2 (germline): LNHNV, YYDKDF (reference sequence). The CDR3 is 15 amino acids. The CDR3 is CATSIRSGGDTEAFF. In DNA, the CDR3 is TGTGCCACCAGTATTAGATCTGGGGGGGACACTGAAGCTTTCTTT. Based on the CDR3 plus reference TRBV15 and TRBJ1-1, the full variable domain is DAMVIQNPRYQVTQFGKPVTLSCSQTLNHNVMYWYQQKSSQAPKLLFHYYDKDFNNEADTPDNFQSRRPNTSFCFLDIRSPGLGDTAMYLCATSIRSGGDTEAFFGQGTRLTVV.

The J gene is TRBJ2-7, the V gene TRBV11-3; TRBD1 matches at 9 bases. The CDR3 loop spans 14 amino acids. From germline, CDR1 is SGHNT and CDR2 YENEEA. Trimming removed 5 bases from V and 5 bases from J; junction bases left unmatched: 7. The CDR3 is CASSPPGQGHEQYF. The CDR3 DNA sequence: TGTGCCAGCAGCCCTCCGGGACAGGGCCACGAGCAGTACTTC.

The chain links TRBV6-1 to TRBJ2-7, with D perhaps matching TRBD1 (6 bases). The ends were cut back, 9 bases at V and 6 bases at J, with 33 bases in the middle. The length of the CDR3 is 18 residues. Germline CDR1 is MNHNS and CDR2 is SASEGT. The CDR3 DNA sequence: TGTGCCAGTAGAAAACACCGGGACACTCTTCAAGGGGATGGCGAGCAGTACTTC. Amino acids: CASRKHRDTLQGDGEQYF.

This chain links TRBV15 with TRBJ2-3; unclear D gene. This CDR3 region has 16 residues. V was pared by 0 bases and J by 0 bases, with 10 bases between. Germline-derived CDR1 and CDR2 are LNHNV and YYDKDF (reference sequence). This CDR3 is CATSRDADLSTDTQYF. CDR3 nucleotide sequence: TGTGCCACCAGCAGAGACGCCGACCTTAGCACAGATACGCAGTATTTT.